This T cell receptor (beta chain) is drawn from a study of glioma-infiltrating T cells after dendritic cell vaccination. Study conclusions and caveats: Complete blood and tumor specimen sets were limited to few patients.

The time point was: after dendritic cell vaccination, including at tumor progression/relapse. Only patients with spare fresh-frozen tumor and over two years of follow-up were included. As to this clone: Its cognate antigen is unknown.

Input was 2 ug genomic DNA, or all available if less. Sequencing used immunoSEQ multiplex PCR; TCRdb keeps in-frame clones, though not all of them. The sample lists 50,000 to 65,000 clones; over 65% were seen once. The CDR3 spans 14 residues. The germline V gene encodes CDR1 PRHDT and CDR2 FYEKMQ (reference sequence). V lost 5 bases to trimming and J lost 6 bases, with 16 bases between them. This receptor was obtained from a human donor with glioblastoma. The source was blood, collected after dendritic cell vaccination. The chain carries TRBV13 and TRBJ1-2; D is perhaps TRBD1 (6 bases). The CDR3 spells CASSQTGRRNGYTF. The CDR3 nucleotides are TGTGCCAGCAGCCAAACAGGGCGGCGAAATGGCTACACCTTC.